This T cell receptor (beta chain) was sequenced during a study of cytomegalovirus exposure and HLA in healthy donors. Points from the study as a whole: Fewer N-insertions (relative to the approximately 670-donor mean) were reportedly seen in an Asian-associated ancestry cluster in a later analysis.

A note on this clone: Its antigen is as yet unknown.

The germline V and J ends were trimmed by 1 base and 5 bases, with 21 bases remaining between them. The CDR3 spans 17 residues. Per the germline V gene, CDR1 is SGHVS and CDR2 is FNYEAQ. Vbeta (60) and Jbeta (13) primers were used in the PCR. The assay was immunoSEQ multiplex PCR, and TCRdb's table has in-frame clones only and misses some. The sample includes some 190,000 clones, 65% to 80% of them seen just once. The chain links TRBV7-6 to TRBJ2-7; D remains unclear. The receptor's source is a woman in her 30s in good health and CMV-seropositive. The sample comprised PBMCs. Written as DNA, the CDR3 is TGTGCCAGCAGCTTAGGAGAGATAGGATTGAGCGTCCACGAGCAGTACTTC. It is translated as CASSLGEIGLSVHEQYF.